The source of this T cell receptor (beta chain) is a study of regulatory T cells in long-lasting Graves disease. This clonotype was recorded many times. The time point was: newly diagnosed GD, antithyroid drugs for less than 3 months. RNA isolated from PBMCs was used to make the TCR library. TCR beta libraries were built with iRepertoire HTBI primers and Arm-PCR of CDR3 regions. TCRdb analysed the multiplex PCR reads with MiXCR anew, one entry per CDR3 protein. The sample shows more than 300,000 distinct CDR3 sequences, approximately 12% of them seen only once. Germline loops: CDR1 SGHTA, CDR2 FQGNSA. This CDR3 contains 13 residues. Trimming took off 5 bases at V and 5 bases at J, with 12 bases between the two ends. These same records also appear under a second study, on T cells in Graves' hyperthyroidism and ophthalmopathy. According to that study: Those patients with uncontrolled infection, other autoimmune disease, pregnancy or lactation were excluded. During a first-round RT-PCR of the TCR CDR3, the HTBI primer set was used. Through a model of 13 V-J features, ophthalmopathy was separated from stable hyperthyroidism.

The chain has TRBV7-2 and TRBJ2-5, with D maybe TRBD1 (6 bases). The sequences come from peripheral blood mononuclear cells (PBMCs), collected at new diagnosis, from a patient treated with antithyroid drugs. The TCR originated in a woman aged 18-30 years with Graves disease. The CDR3 sequence: CASSRQARETQYF. The CDR3 region has the DNA TGTGCCAGCAGCCGACAGGCGCGGGAGACCCAGTACTTC.